The 4 T cell receptor beta chains below come from one sample, sequenced in a study of blood T cells in healthy people across ages. PCR was performed a second time for about 7 to 12 cycles using a sample-barcoded 5' primer and a J-beta primer mix. TCRdb reprocessed the 5' RACE reads with MiXCR, giving one entry per CDR3 protein. This table has around 900,000 distinct CDR3 sequences, less than 35% appearing once. Sequencing input: blood. The receptors were gathered from an elderly woman in good health.

This clonotype was recorded many times. The V gene is TRBV12-3 or TRBV12-4, the J gene TRBJ2-1; D is uncertain. The CDR3 runs to 14 residues. V lost 6 bases and J 9 bases, leaving 18 bases between the germline ends. The CDR3 DNA reads TGTGCCAGCAGCTCCTTAGGGCCCAATGGTGAGCAGTTCTTC. This gives the protein CASSSLGPNGEQFF.

In its sample, this clonotype was seen a few times. Germline and junction disagree at one end, which may indicate a read error. This chain links TRBV6-6 with TRBJ2-1, with TRBD2 identical over 10 bases. This CDR3 region has 16 residues. Germline CDR1 is MNHNY and CDR2 is SVGAGI (reference sequence). The CDR3 nucleotides read TGTGCCGGCAGTTCGGGAGCGGGGGGGCCCTACAATGAGCAGTTCTTC. Amino acid sequence: CAGSSGAGGPYNEQFF.

The J gene is TRBJ2-2, the V gene TRBV5-1; no definite D call. The V and J ends lost 5 bases and 6 bases respectively, with 8 bases between them. This CDR3 comprises 12 residues. Germline CDR1 reads SGHRS; CDR2 reads YFSETQ. CDR3 DNA sequence: TGCGCCAGCAGTCGGACCGCCGGGGAGCTGTTTTTT. Its translation is CASSRTAGELFF.

Only a few counts were recorded for this clonotype. This chain links TRBV10-3 with TRBJ2-1; 7 positions agree with TRBD2. V shed 6 bases and J 0 bases; nucleotides not matched to a gene: 5. The germline CDR1 and CDR2 sequences are ENHRY and SYGVKD. The CDR3 runs to 15 residues. The CDR3 spells CAIRVAGGSYNEQFF. CDR3 nucleotides: TGTGCCATCAGGGTAGCGGGCGGCTCCTACAATGAGCAGTTCTTC.